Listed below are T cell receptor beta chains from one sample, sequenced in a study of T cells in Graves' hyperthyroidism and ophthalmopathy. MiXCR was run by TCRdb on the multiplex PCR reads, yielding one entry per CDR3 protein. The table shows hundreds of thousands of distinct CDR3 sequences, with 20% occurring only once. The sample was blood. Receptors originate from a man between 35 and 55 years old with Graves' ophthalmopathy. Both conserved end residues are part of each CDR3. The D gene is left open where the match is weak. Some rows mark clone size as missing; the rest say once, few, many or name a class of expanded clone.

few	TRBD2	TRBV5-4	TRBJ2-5	TGTGCCAGCAGCGGGCTAGCGGGCGATGGAGGGGAGACCCAGTACTTC	CASSGLAGDGGETQYF
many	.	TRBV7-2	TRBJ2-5	TGTGCCAGCGCGGAGGGTGGGAGCCCAGAGACCCAGTACTTC	CASAEGGSPETQYF
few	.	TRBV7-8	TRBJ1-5	TGTGCCAGCAGCTTAGAACAGGAGGCGGGCCAGCCCCAGCATTTT	CASSLEQEAGQPQHF
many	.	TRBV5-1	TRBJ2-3	TGCGCCAGCAGTTATGTCGGGGGCACAGATACGCAGTATTTT	CASSYVGGTDTQYF
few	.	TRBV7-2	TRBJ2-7	TGTGCCAGCAGCCTCCAGTACTACGAGCAGTACTTC	CASSLQYYEQYF
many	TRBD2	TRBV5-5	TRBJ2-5	TGTGCCAGCAGCTTCCGGGGGGGCCCCACGGAGACCCAGTACTTC	CASSFRGGPTETQYF
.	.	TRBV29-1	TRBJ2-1	TGCAGCGTTCGTAAGGACACCTACAATGAGCAGTTCTTC	CSVRKDTYNEQFF
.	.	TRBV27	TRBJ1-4	TGTGCCAGCAGTTTCTCTTCAGCGGCGGCAACTAATGAAAAACTGTTTTTT	CASSFSSAAATNEKLFF
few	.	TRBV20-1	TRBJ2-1	TGCAGTGCTAGAGTTGGCCAGGGGGGCCCAATAAGGTCCTACAATGAGCAGTTCTTC	CSARVGQGGPIRSYNEQFF
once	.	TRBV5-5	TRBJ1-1	TGTGCCAGCAGCTTGTTTGCGAGTGGGGTCACTGAAGCTTTCTTT	CASSLFASGVTEAFF
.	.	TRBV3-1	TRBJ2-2	TGTGCCAGCAGCCAAACAGCAGGGACCGGGGAGCTGTTTTTT	CASSQTAGTGELFF
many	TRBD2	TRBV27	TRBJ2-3	TGTGCCAGCAGTAACCTAGGACTAGCGGGGAGTGATACGCAGTATTTT	CASSNLGLAGSDTQYF
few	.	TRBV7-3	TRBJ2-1	TGTGCCAGCAGCTTAATGGACAGTGAGCAGTTCTTC	CASSLMDSEQFF
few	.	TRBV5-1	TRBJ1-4	TGCGCCAGCAGCTTGAGGCCAGGGGCTCAACCAGCTAATGAAAAACTGTTTTTT	CASSLRPGAQPANEKLFF
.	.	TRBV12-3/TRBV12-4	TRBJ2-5	TGTGCCAGCCGGGCGGCAGGGGGGGCTGAGACCCAGTACTTC	CASRAAGGAETQYF
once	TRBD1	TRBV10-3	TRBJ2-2	TGTGCCACCGGGACAGGGGAGGGCACCGGGGAGCTGTTTTTT	CATGTGEGTGELFF
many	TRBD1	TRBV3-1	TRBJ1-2	TGTGCCAGCAGCCAAGGGACAGGGCCCTATGGCTACACCTTC	CASSQGTGPYGYTF
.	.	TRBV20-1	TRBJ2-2	TGCAGTGCCAGGAGGTCAGTCGGGGAGCTGTTTTTT	CSARRSVGELFF
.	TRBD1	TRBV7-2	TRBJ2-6	TGTGCCAGCAGCGCCGACAGGGCTTTCTCTGGGGCCAACGTCCTGACTTTC	CASSADRAFSGANVLTF
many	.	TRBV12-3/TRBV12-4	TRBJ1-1	TGTGCCAGCAGTCCCGCCCGAGGTAGGTCCACTGAAGCTTTCTTT	CASSPARGRSTEAFF
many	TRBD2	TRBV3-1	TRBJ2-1	TGTGCCAGTCACGACTCCGGGACTAGCGGGGAGCAGTTCTTC	CASHDSGTSGEQFF
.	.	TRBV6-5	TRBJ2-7	TGTGCCAGCACCGCTCGCCGACACGAGCAGTACTTC	CASTARRHEQYF
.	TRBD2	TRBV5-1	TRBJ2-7	TGCGCCAGCAGACTAAGCGGGGGGGTAAACGAGCAGTACTTC	CASRLSGGVNEQYF
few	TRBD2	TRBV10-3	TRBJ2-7	TGTGCCAGCGCCCCTCGCGGGGGGAAGAACGAGCAGTACTTC	CASAPRGGKNEQYF
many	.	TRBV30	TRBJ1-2	TGTGCCTGGAGGCTGACAGTCTATGGCTACACCTTC	CAWRLTVYGYTF
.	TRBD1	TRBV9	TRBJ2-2	TGTGCCAGCAGCGTAGGGCAGGGGGCAGTCGGCGGGGAGCTGTTTTTT	CASSVGQGAVGGELFF
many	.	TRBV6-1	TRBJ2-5	TGTGCCAGCTCGGAGATCCTTGCCCAAGAGACCCAGTACTTC	CASSEILAQETQYF
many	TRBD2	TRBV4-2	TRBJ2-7	TGTGCCAGCAGCCAAACCTTCGGACTAGCGGCTACCTACGAGCAGTACTTC	CASSQTFGLAATYEQYF
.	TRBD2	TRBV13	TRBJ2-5	TGTGCCAGCCACACTAGCGGGAGTGGAGAGACCCAGTACTTC	CASHTSGSGETQYF
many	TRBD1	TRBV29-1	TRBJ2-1	TGCAGCGGCGGGACAGGGTGGTACAATGAGCAGTTCTTC	CSGGTGWYNEQFF
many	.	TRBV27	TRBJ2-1	TGTGCCAGCACCCCAGGGTGGGGGGGGCACAATGAGCAGTTCTTC	CASTPGWGGHNEQFF
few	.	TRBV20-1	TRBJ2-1	TGCAGTGCTCTGCTAGCGCCTAATGAGCAGTTCTTC	CSALLAPNEQFF
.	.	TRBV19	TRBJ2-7	TGTGCCAGTACCTCCTTTGGTGACGAGCAGTACTTC	CASTSFGDEQYF
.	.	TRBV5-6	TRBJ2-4	TGTGCCAGCAGCTTACAAAGCGTCAAAAACATTCAGTACTTC	CASSLQSVKNIQYF
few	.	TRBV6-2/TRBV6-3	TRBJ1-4	TGTGCCAGCAGTTACTCGTCGGGGGGAAAACTGTTTTTT	CASSYSSGGKLFF
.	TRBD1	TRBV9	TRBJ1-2	TGTGCCAGCAGCGTAGCTACAGGGGCTAACTATGGCTACACCTTC	CASSVATGANYGYTF
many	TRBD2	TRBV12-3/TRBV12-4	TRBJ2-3	TGTGCCAGCAGTGCACACCGGGGACTAGCGGCAGATACGCAGTATTTT	CASSAHRGLAADTQYF
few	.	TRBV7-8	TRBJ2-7	TGTGCCAGCAGCTTAGGAGTCAGCCCAGGGGCCTCGCGATCCTACGAGCAGTACTTC	CASSLGVSPGASRSYEQYF
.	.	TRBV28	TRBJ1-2	TGTGCCAGCAGGCACCCCACGTCAGGTGGCTACACCTTC	CASRHPTSGGYTF
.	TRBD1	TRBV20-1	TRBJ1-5	TGCAGTGCTCCGGGACAGGGGGGGGGGCAGCCCCAGCATTTT	CSAPGQGGGQPQHF
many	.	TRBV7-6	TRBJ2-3	TGTGCCAGCAGCTCCGGTCTTCGTAGCGGCACAGATACGCAGTATTTT	CASSSGLRSGTDTQYF
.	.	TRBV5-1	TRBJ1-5	TGCGCCAGCAGCCTCACGGACGGTAGCAATCAGCCCCAGCATTTT	CASSLTDGSNQPQHF
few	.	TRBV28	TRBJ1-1	TGTGCCAGCACAATGGGAGGGGTTGGACCTGAAGCTTTCTTT	CASTMGGVGPEAFF
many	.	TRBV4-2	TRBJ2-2	TGTGCCAGCAGCTTAGGAGCAGGGCCCGGGGAGCTGTTTTTT	CASSLGAGPGELFF
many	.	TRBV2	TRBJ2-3	TGTGCCAGCAGTGAGGGACCTCGAGTAGGCACAGATACGCAGTATTTT	CASSEGPRVGTDTQYF
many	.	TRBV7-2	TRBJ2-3	TGTGCCAGCAGCCGAGGGGGGCTAGCGGATACGCAGTATTTT	CASSRGGLADTQYF
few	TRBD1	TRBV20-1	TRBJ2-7	TGCAGTGCTAGGATAGACAGGGCAGGGGAGCAGTACTTC	CSARIDRAGEQYF
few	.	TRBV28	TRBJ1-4	TGTGCCAGCAGAGGGGCCGCAACTAATGAAAAACTGTTTTTT	CASRGAATNEKLFF
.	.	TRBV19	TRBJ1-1	TGTGCCAGTAGCGGTCCTCTAGGGACACCCGGGACTGAAGCTTTCTTT	CASSGPLGTPGTEAFF
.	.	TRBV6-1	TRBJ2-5	TGTGCCAGCAGCCCAGACAGGACCCCGTCAATTTGGTACTTC	CASSPDRTPSIWYF
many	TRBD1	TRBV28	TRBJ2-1	TGTGCCAGCAGTCGGGACAGGGTGGTCAATGAGCAGTTCTTC	CASSRDRVVNEQFF
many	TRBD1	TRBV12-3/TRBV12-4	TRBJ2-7	TGTGCCAGCAGAGAGGACAGGGGGTACGAGCAGTACTTC	CASREDRGYEQYF
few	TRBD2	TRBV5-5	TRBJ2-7	TGTGCCAGCAGCTTTGGCGGGCGGGGGAGCGAGCAGTACTTC	CASSFGGRGSEQYF
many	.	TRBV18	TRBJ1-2	TGTGCCAGCTCACCACCTTCAGTCCTCTATGGCTACACCTTC	CASSPPSVLYGYTF
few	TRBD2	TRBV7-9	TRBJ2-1	TGTGCCAGCAGCTCTATACTAGCGGGGGGCTTTTCAAATGAGCAGTTCTTC	CASSSILAGGFSNEQFF
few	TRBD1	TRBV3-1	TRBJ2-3	TGTGCCAGCAGCCTTCAGGGGGAAGATACGCAGTATTTT	CASSLQGEDTQYF
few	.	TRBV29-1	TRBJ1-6	TGCAGCGTTCGGACAGATAATTCACCCCTCCACTTT	CSVRTDNSPLHF
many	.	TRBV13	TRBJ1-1	TGTGCCAGCAGCCTGGGACTGAGGAACACTGAAGCTTTCTTT	CASSLGLRNTEAFF
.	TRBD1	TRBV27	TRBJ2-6	TGTGCCAGCAGTTTATCGAGGGGACAGGTCTCTGGGGCCAACGTCCTGACTTTC	CASSLSRGQVSGANVLTF
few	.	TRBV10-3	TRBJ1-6	TGTGCCATCAGTGAGTCGGAATCGAGCTCCTATAATTCACCCCTCCACTTT	CAISESESSSYNSPLHF